Below, 5 T cell receptor beta chains from the same sample are listed, as sequenced in a study of lymphopenia after photon versus proton radiotherapy. The table came from immunoSEQ multiplex PCR; TCRdb's copy has only in-frame clones and leaves some out. There are about 33,000 clones in the sample; almost 90% occur only once, and 5.5% to 7.5% lies in the top ten. Source: peripheral blood, taken from a patient treated with photon-based radiotherapy. The source of these receptors is a woman in her 50s with pancreatic cancer.

The J gene is TRBJ2-1, the V gene TRBV19; 9 positions agree with TRBD2. J was trimmed by 3 bases and V by 7 bases; bases with no gene match: 4. In germline, CDR1 is LNHDA, CDR2 SQIVND (reference sequence). This CDR3 has 14 amino acids. CDR3 sequence: CASISGSNYNEQFF. CDR3 nucleotides: TGTGCCAGTATTAGCGGGAGTAACTACAATGAGCAGTTCTTC.

This chain links TRBV2 with TRBJ2-1; TRBD2 aligns across 7 bases. Trimming took 7 bases from V and 3 from J; bases not matched to a gene: 3. CDR1 is SNHLY, CDR2 FYNNEI, per germline. The CDR3 runs 13 residues. The CDR3 sequence: CASTGLNYNEQFF. As DNA, the CDR3 is TGTGCCAGCACGGGACTAAACTACAATGAGCAGTTCTTC.

This rearrangement joins TRBV28 to TRBJ2-7; 9 nucleotides align to TRBD1. Losses at the gene ends were 0 bases for V and 6 bases for J; bases not matched to a gene: 6. CDR1 and CDR2 (germline): MDHEN, SYDVKM. CDR3 length: 15 amino acids. CDR3 nucleotides: TGTGCCAGCAGTTTATGGGGACAGGGTACTCGCGAGCAGTACTTC. Its protein product is CASSLWGQGTREQYF.

V is TRBV6-5 and J is TRBJ2-3, with D possibly being TRBD2 (6 bases). This CDR3 contains 15 residues. V lost 8 bases and J lost 3, with 18 bases in between. Germline V gives CDR1 MNHEY, CDR2 SVGAGI. The CDR3 coding sequence is TGTGCCAGCCGTGTCCAGGGACTGGGGACAGATACGCAGTATTTT. Protein product: CASRVQGLGTDTQYF.

The chain couples TRBV2 to TRBJ1-3; D is unclear. The CDR3 runs to 13 residues. The V gene lost 6 bases and the J gene lost 0 bases, with 6 bases spanning the gap. CDR1 is SNHLY, CDR2 FYNNEI, per germline. The CDR3 sequence is CASRTASGNTIYF. The CDR3 bases are TGTGCCAGCAGGACGGCCTCTGGAAACACCATATATTTT.